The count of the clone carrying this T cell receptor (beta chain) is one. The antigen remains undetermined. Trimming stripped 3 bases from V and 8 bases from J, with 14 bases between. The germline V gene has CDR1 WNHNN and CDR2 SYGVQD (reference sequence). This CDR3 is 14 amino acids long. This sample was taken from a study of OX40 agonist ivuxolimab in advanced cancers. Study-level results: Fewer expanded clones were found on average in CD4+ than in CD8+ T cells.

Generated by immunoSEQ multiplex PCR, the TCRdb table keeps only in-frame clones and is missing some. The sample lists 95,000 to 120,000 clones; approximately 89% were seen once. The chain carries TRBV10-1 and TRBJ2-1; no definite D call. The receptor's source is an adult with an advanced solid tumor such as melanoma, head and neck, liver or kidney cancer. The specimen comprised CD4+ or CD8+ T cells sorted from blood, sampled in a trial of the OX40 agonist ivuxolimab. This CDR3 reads CASSDGGRPDEQFF. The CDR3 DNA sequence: TGCGCCAGCAGTGACGGCGGCAGGCCCGATGAGCAGTTCTTC.